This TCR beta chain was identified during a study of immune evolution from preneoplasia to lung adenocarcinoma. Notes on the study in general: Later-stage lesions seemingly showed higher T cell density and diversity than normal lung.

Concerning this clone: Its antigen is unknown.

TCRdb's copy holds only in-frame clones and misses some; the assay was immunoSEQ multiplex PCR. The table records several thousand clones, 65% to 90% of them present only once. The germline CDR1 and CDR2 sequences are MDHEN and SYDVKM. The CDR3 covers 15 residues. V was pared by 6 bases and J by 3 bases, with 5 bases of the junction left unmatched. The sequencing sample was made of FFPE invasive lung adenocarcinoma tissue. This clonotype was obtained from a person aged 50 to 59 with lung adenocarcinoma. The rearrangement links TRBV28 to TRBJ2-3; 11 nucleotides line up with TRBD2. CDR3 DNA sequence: TGTGCCAGCAGCCGCCTAGCGGGAGGTACAGATACGCAGTATTTT. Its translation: CASSRLAGGTDTQYF.